Sequencing of this TCR beta chain was carried out in a study of cytotoxic CD8 clonotypes in ibrutinib-treated CLL. V dropped 5 bases and J dropped 6 bases, with 11 bases sitting between them. The CDR3 spans 11 residues. CDR1 DFQATT and CDR2 SNEGSKA come from the germline V gene (reference sequence). Libraries were prepared by immunoSEQ multiplex PCR; TCRdb keeps only in-frame clonotypes and omits some of them. This sample yields 65,000 to 95,000 clones, of which around 83% are seen a single time; roughly 5.4% belongs to the top ten. This clonotype was sampled from a human donor with chronic lymphocytic leukemia. The specimen was PBMCs, collected before ibrutinib treatment. The chain recombines TRBV20-1 with TRBJ2-7, with D unclear. The CDR3 is CSASDWGEQYF. CDR3 DNA: TGCAGTGCTTCCGATTGGGGCGAGCAGTACTTC.